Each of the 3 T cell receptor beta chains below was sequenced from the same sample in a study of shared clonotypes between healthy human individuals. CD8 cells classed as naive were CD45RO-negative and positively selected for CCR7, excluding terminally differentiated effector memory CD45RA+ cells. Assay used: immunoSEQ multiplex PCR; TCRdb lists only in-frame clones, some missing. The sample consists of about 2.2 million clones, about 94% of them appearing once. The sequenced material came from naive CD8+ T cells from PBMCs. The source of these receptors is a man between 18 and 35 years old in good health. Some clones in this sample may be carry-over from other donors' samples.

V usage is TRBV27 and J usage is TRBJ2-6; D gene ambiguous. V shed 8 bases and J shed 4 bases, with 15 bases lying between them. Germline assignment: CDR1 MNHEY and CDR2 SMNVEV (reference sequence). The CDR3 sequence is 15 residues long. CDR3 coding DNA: TGTGCCAGCGCCCCCCAGAGCTCCGGGGCCAACGTCCTGACTTTC. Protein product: CASAPQSSGANVLTF. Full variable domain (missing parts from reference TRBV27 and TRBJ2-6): EAQVTQNPRYLITVTGKKLTVTCSQNMNHEYMSWYRQDPGLGLRQIYYSMNVEVTDKGDVPEGYKVSRKEKRNFPLILESPSPNQTSLYFCASAPQSSGANVLTFGAGSRLTVL.

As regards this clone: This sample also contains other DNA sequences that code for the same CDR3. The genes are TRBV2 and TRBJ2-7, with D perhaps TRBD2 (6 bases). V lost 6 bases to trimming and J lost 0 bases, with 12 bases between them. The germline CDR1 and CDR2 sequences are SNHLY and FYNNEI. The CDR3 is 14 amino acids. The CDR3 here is CASRGLQPSYEQYF. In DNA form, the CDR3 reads TGTGCCAGCAGGGGACTCCAACCCTCCTACGAGCAGTACTTC.

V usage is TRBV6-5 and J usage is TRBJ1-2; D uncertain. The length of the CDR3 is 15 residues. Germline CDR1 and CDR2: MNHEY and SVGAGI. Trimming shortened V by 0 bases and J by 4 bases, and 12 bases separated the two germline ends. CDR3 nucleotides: TGTGCCAGCAGTTACTCGACCCAGAAGTCCTATGGCTACACCTTC. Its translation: CASSYSTQKSYGYTF.